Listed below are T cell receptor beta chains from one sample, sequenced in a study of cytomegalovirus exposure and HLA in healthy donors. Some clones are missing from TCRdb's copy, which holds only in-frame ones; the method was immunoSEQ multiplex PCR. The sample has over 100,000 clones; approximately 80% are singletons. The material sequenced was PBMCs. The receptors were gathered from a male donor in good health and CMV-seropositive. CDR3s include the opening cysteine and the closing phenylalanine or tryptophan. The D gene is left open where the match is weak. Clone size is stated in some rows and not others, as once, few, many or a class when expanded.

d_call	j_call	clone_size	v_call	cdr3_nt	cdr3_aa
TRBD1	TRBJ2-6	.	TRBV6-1	TGTGCCAGCAGTGGACAGGGAATAGGGAGCCTACCTGGGGCCAACGTCCTGACTTTC	CASSGQGIGSLPGANVLTF
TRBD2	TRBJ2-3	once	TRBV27	TGTGCCGTTAGCGGGGTTAGCACAGATACGCAGTATTTT	CAVSGVSTDTQYF
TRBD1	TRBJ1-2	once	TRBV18	TGTGCCAGCTCACCAAGACAGGGCTATGGCTACACCTTC	CASSPRQGYGYTF
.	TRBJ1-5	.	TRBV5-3	TGTGCCAGAAGCTCCGAACCCGGGTTGGCTCAGCCCCAGCATTTT	CARSSEPGLAQPQHF
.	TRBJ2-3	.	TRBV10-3	TGTGCCATCTCGGCGGGGCTCACAGATACGCAGTATTTT	CAISAGLTDTQYF
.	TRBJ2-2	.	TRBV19	TGTGCCAGTAGTACGCCGTTGGGGCAAGGGAACACCGGGGAGCTGTTTTTT	CASSTPLGQGNTGELFF
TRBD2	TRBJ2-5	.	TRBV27	TGTGCCAGCAGCACGCGGGGGGCCGGGGAGACCCAGTACTTC	CASSTRGAGETQYF
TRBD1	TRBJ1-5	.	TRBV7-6	TGTGCCAGCAGCACGGGACAGGGGACGGGGCAGCCCCAGCATTTT	CASSTGQGTGQPQHF
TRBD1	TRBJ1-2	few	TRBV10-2	TGCGCCAGCGGGACAGGGGGAGGCTACACCTTC	CASGTGGGYTF
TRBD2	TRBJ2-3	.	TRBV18	TGTGCCAGCTCACCGCGACTAGCGGTAGAAGATACGCAGTATTTT	CASSPRLAVEDTQYF
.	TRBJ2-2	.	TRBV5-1	TGCGCCAGCAGCCTCCTGACCGGGGAGCTGTTTTTT	CASSLLTGELFF
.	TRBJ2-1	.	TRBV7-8	TGTGCCAGCAGCTCACCAATCGGACTCCACAATGAGCAGTTCTTC	CASSSPIGLHNEQFF
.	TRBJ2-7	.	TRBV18	TGTGCCAGTCAACGGAGGGGAGGGGGTGAGCAGTACTTC	CASQRRGGGEQYF
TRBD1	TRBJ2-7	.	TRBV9	TGTGCCAGCAGCGGAGGACAGGGTCCCTACGAGCAGTACTTC	CASSGGQGPYEQYF
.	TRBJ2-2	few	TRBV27	TGTGCCAGCAGTTTTCGAGGATCCAACACCGGGGAGCTGTTTTTT	CASSFRGSNTGELFF
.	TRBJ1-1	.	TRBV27	TGTGCCAGCAGTTTACAACCAGGGATGAACACTGAAGCTTTCTTT	CASSLQPGMNTEAFF
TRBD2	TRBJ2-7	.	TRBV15	TGTGCCACCAGCAGAGGAACTAGCGGGGGGGCTGGAGAGCAGTACTTC	CATSRGTSGGAGEQYF
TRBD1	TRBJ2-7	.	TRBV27	TGTGCCAGCAGAAGGCGGGACAGGGGGATATACGAGCAGTACTTC	CASRRRDRGIYEQYF
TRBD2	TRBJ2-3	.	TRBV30	TGTGCCTCAACTCACCGGGGGGGTCTAGATACGCAGTATTTT	CASTHRGGLDTQYF
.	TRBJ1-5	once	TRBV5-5	TGTGCCAGCAGCCTTGCCGGGGGGAGCAATCAGCCCCAGCATTTT	CASSLAGGSNQPQHF
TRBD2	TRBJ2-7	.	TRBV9	TGTGCCAGCGCTAGCGGGGGCAGAGGCGCCTACGAGCAGTACTTC	CASASGGRGAYEQYF
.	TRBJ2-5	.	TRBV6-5	TGTGCCAGCAGTTACCAAAGGCCGGGGGAGACCCAGTACTTC	CASSYQRPGETQYF
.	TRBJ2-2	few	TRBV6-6	TGTGCCAGCAGTTACAGGGGTTCCACCGGGGAGCTGTTTTTT	CASSYRGSTGELFF
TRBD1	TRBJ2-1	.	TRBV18	TGTGCCAGCTCACCAGGGACAGGGGTCTCCTACAATGAGCAGTTCTTC	CASSPGTGVSYNEQFF
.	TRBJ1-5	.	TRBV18	TGTGCCAGCTCACCGCTCCCTACAGGAGTTAATCAGCCCCAGCATTTT	CASSPLPTGVNQPQHF
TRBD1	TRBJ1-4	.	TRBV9	TGTGCCAGCAGCGCCGGACAGGGGAGGACTAATGAAAAACTGTTTTTT	CASSAGQGRTNEKLFF
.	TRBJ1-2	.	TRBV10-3	TGTGCCATCAGTGATTATCCCCAGGGGCGGGCCTATGGCTACACCTTC	CAISDYPQGRAYGYTF
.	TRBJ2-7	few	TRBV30	TGTGCCTGGAGACCCCAGGGGCAGGTATCCTACGAGCAGTACTTC	CAWRPQGQVSYEQYF
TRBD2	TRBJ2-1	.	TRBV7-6	TGTGCCAGCAGCTTGACTAGCGGGAGTCGACACAATGAGCAGTTCTTC	CASSLTSGSRHNEQFF
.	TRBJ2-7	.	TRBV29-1	TGCAGCGTTGAGACCCTCAGGGGCGCATCCTACGAGCAGTACTTC	CSVETLRGASYEQYF
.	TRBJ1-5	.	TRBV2	TGTGCCAGCAGTGAAGAAATAGGGGATCAGCCCCAGCATTTT	CASSEEIGDQPQHF
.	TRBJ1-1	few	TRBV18	TGTGCCAGCTCACCACTCGCAGAAATTGAAGCTTTCTTT	CASSPLAEIEAFF
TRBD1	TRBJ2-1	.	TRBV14	TGTGCCAGCAACCTGGACAGGGTGGGAAACAATGAGCAGTTCTTC	CASNLDRVGNNEQFF
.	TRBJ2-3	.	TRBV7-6	TGTGCCAGCAGCTTAGTGGGGGGTCACACAGATACGCAGTATTTT	CASSLVGGHTDTQYF
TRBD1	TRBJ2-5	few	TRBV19	TGTGCCAGCACCCGGACAGGGGGTGGGCTGGAGACCCAGTACTTC	CASTRTGGGLETQYF
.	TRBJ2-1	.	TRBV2	TGTGCCAGCAGAGACGTTCCGGGAGTCGACAATGAGCAGTTCTTC	CASRDVPGVDNEQFF
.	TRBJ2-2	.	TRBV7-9	TGTTCCAGCAGCTGGCTAGCAGTCGGGGAGCTGTTTTTT	CSSSWLAVGELFF
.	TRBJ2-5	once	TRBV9	TGTGCCAGCAGCGGCCAATCTAGTGACCAAGAGACCCAGTACTTC	CASSGQSSDQETQYF
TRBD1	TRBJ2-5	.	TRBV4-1	TGCGCCAGCAGCCCGGGACAGTTACAAGAGACCCAGTACTTC	CASSPGQLQETQYF
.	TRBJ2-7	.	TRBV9	TGTGCCAGCAGCGTTGGCACCACTAGCTCCTACGAGCAGTACTTC	CASSVGTTSSYEQYF
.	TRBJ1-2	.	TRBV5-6	TGTGCCAGCAGGCAACCGGGTCTCTATGGCTACACCTTC	CASRQPGLYGYTF